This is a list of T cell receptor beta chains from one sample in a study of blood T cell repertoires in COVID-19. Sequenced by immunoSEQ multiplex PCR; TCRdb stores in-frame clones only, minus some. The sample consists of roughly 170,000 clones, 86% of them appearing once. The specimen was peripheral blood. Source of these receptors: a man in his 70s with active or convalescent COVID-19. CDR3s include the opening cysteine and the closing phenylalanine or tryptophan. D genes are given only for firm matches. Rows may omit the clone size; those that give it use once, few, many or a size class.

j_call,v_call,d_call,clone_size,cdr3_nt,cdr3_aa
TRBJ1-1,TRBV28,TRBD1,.,TGTGCCAGCAGTCGCCCTCGGACAGGGAACACTGAAGCTTTCTTT,CASSRPRTGNTEAFF
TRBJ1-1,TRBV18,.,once,TGTGCCAGCTCACCCCAGACAGGCTTGGGGACTGAAGCTTTCTTT,CASSPQTGLGTEAFF
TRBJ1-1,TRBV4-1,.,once,TGCGCCAGCAGCCAAGAAGGAAATCGGGACACTGAAGCTTTCTTT,CASSQEGNRDTEAFF
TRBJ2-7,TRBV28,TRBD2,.,TGTGCCAGCTATCCGGGACCGGGAGGGGAGCAGTACTTC,CASYPGPGGEQYF
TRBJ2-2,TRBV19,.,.,TGTGCCAGTAGTAAAACAACCACCGGGGAGCTGTTTTTT,CASSKTTTGELFF
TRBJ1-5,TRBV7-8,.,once,TGTGCCAGCAGCGAGGGACACTCCCCGGCGGGCAATCAGCCCCAGCATTTT,CASSEGHSPAGNQPQHF
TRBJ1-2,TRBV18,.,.,TGTGCCAGCTCATTCGGACTGGACGGCTACACCTTC,CASSFGLDGYTF
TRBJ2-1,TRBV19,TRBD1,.,TGTGCCAGTAGTATAAACAGGGGTTATGAGCAGTTCTTC,CASSINRGYEQFF
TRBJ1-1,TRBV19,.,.,TGTGCCAGTAGTATGGTGGGAGAGAACACTGAAGCTTTCTTT,CASSMVGENTEAFF
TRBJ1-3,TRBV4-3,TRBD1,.,TGCGCCAGCAGCCAAGATGTCCAGGGGGGAGGAAACACCATATATTTT,CASSQDVQGGGNTIYF
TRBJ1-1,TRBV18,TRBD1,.,TGTGCCAGCTCACGAGACAGGGGGGACACTGAAGCTTTCTTT,CASSRDRGDTEAFF
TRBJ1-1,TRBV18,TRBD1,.,TGTGCCAGCTCACCCCTGACAGGGATCATGAACACTGAAGCTTTCTTT,CASSPLTGIMNTEAFF
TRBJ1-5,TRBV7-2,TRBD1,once,TGTGCCAGCAGCCAGGGGACAGGGCGAAATCAGCCCCAGCATTTT,CASSQGTGRNQPQHF
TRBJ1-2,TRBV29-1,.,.,TGCAGCGTTGACCCCTATGGTCTAGAGGTTTTC,CSVDPYGLEVF
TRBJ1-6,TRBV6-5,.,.,TGTGCCAGCAGCCCCGAGGAGGGTAGGCCGCCCCTCCACTTT,CASSPEEGRPPLHF
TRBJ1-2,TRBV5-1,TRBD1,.,TGCGCCAGCAGCGAATCGGGGACAGGAGACACCTTC,CASSESGTGDTF
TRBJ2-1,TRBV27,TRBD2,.,TGTGCCAGCACCAGACTAGCGGGGGACAATGAGCAGTTCTTC,CASTRLAGDNEQFF
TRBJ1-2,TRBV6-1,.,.,TGTGCCAGCAGTGAAGGTCCAGGGGAGCCCTATGGCTACACCTTC,CASSEGPGEPYGYTF
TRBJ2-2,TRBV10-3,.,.,TGTGCCATCAGTCGTCTCGGTACCGGGGAGCTGTTTTTT,CAISRLGTGELFF
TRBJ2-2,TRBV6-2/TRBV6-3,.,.,TGTGCCAGCAGTTTGACAGGCATGAACACCGGGGAGCTGTTTTTT,CASSLTGMNTGELFF
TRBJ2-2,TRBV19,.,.,TGTGCCAGTAGTGCCCGACTAGTCCGAGCGTCCGGGGAGCTGTTTTTT,CASSARLVRASGELFF
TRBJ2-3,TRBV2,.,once,TGTGCCAGCAGGGGCACAGGGTTCACAGATACGCAGTATTTT,CASRGTGFTDTQYF
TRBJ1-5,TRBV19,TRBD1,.,TGTGCCAGTAGTATAGAGTGGGACAGGAGCAATCAGCCCCAGCATTTT,CASSIEWDRSNQPQHF
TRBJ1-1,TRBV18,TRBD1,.,TGTGCCAGCTCAAAGGGGGCTGTGAGCACTGAAGCTTTCTTT,CASSKGAVSTEAFF
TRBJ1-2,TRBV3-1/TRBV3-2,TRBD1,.,TGTGCCAGCAGCGACAGGGTTGGCTACACCTTC,CASSDRVGYTF
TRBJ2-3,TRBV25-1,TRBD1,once,TGTGCCAGCAGCAGGACAGGGGGCACAGATACGCAGTATTTT,CASSRTGGTDTQYF
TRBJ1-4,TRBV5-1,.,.,TGCGCCAGCAGCCCCGGGGGTGGGGGAGATGAAAAACTGTTTTTT,CASSPGGGGDEKLFF
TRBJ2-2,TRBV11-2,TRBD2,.,TGTGCCAGCAGCTTACCGCTAGCGGGAGGGCACGGGGAGCTGTTTTTT,CASSLPLAGGHGELFF
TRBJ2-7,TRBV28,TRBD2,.,TGTGCCAGCAGTCCCGGGACTAGCGGGAGACACGAGCAGTACTTC,CASSPGTSGRHEQYF
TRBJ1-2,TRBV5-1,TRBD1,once,TGCGCCAGCAGCTCAAGACAGGGGGCTCCTAACTATGGCTACACCTTC,CASSSRQGAPNYGYTF
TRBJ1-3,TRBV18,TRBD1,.,TGTGCCAGCTCACCAACCGGGCCCTTTCGGGACAGGGTATCTGGAAACACCATATATTTT,CASSPTGPFRDRVSGNTIYF
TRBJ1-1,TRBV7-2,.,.,TGTGCCAGCAGAATAGGGGGTGAGACTGAAGCTTTCTTT,CASRIGGETEAFF
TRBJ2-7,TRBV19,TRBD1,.,TGTGCCAGTAGTACCAGGACAGGGGACGAGCAGTACTTC,CASSTRTGDEQYF
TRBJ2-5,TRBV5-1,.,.,TGCGCCAGCAGCCGCCGGGATCCCGTCCAAGAGACCCAGTACTTC,CASSRRDPVQETQYF
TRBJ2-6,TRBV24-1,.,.,TGTGCCACCAGTTCCCTCCGTGGGGCCAACGTCCTGACTTTC,CATSSLRGANVLTF
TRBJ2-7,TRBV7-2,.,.,TGTGCCAGCAGCCCGCGGAGCCCCATCTACGAGCAGTACTTC,CASSPRSPIYEQYF
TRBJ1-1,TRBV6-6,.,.,TGTGCCAGCAGCGGACAGAGGGGATCTGAAGCTTTCTTT,CASSGQRGSEAFF
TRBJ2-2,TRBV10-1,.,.,TGCGCCAGCAGTCCCGGGGTTTTCGGGGAGCTGTTTTTT,CASSPGVFGELFF
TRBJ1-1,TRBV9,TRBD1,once,TGTGCCAGCAGCACAGACAGGGGGCGATACGCCGGCACTGAAGCTTTCTTT,CASSTDRGRYAGTEAFF
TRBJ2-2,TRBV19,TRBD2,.,TGTGCCAGTAGCAAAACTAGCGGGGGATCGAACACCGGGGAGCTGTTTTTT,CASSKTSGGSNTGELFF
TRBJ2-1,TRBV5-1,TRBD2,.,TGCGCCAGCAGCTTGGCAGCGGGAGGGCCGGTCGGCAATGAGCAGTTCTTC,CASSLAAGGPVGNEQFF
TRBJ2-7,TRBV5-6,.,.,TGTGCCAGCAGCTTGGACAGAATTGCCTACGAGCAGTACTTC,CASSLDRIAYEQYF
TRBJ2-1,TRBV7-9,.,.,TGTGCCAGCAGCTTAGGAGACGCGAGCTGGACACACAATGAGCAGTTCTTC,CASSLGDASWTHNEQFF
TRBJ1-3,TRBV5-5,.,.,TGTGCCAGCAGCTTGTCCGGCGGGAACACCATATATTTT,CASSLSGGNTIYF
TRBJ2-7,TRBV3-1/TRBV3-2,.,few,TGTGCCAGCAGCCAATACAGTCTCTACGAGCAGTACTTC,CASSQYSLYEQYF
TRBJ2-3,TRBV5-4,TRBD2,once,TGTGCCAGCAGTAAAACTCTAGCGGGAGGGCTAACAGATACGCAGTATTTT,CASSKTLAGGLTDTQYF
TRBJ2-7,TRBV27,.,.,TGTGCCAGCAGTAGACCACCGACAGGTAGAACCTACGAGCAGTACTTC,CASSRPPTGRTYEQYF